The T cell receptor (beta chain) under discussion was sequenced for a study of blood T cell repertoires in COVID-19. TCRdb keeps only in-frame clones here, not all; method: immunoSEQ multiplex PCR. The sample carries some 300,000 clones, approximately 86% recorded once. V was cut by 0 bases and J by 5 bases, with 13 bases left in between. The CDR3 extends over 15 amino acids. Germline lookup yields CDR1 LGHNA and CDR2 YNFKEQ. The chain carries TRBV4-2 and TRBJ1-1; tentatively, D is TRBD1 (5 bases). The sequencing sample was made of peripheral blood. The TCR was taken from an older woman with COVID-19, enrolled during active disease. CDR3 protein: CASSQDPEGRTEAFF. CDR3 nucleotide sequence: TGTGCCAGCAGCCAAGATCCGGAGGGGCGAACTGAAGCTTTCTTT.